Below, one T cell receptor beta chain is given with its context. What it binds is not known. This entry belongs to a study of OX40 agonist ivuxolimab in advanced cancers. In the study overall: Hepatocellular carcinoma, melanoma, renal cell or head and neck cancer affected the dose-escalation patients.

Points from the study as a whole: Researchers report that CD8+ T cells had, on average, more expanded clones than CD4+.

On cycle 4 day 1 and cycle 7 day 1, as well as at baseline, blood was sampled. Method: immunoSEQ multiplex PCR; TCRdb's copy keeps in-frame clones and lacks some. The table includes 65,000 to 95,000 clones, approximately 86% detected once. Germline V gives CDR1 SQVTM, CDR2 ANQGSEA. The CDR3 is made up of 12 amino acids. V lost 8 bases to trimming and J lost 4 bases, with 14 bases between them. The sequence came from an adult with an advanced solid tumor such as melanoma, head and neck, liver or kidney cancer. J is TRBJ1-1 and V is TRBV29-1, with no clear D. This specimen was CD4+ or CD8+ T cells sorted from blood, taken in a trial of the OX40 agonist ivuxolimab. CDR3: CSSIRSGTEAFF. In nucleotides, the CDR3 is TGCAGCTCCATAAGGTCGGGCACTGAAGCTTTCTTT.